This T cell receptor beta chain was observed in a study of T cell responses to AZD1222 COVID-19 vaccine. Study-wide background: Second-dose timings of about 4 or about 12 weeks were pooled.

Study conclusions and caveats: Targets within unmutated variant regions were reportedly found for nearly half of spike-specific TCRs. The study identified only a handful of AZD1222 recipients as seropositive at baseline. Possibly, clonal diversity was underestimated; donors were largely white British and included more females.

The protocol was immunoSEQ multiplex PCR, while the TCRdb copy is restricted to in-frame clones and leaves out a portion. The sample contains approximately 68,000 clones, approximately 88% of which appear only once. In germline, CDR1 is SGHAT, CDR2 FQNNGV. The junction had 7 bases not matched to a gene; V was cut back by 4 bases and J by 4 bases. The CDR3 is 15 residues long. A remark on this clone: Its antigen is still unknown.

V and J are TRBV11-2 and TRBJ2-7; 10 nucleotides align to TRBD1. The specimen comprised peripheral blood, sampled on day 0 of AZD1222 vaccination. The receptor was derived from an adult in good health. CDR3 protein: CASSSPGQGRYEQYF. The CDR3 DNA is TGTGCCAGCAGCTCGCCGGGACAGGGGAGGTACGAGCAGTACTTC.